Below, 27 T cell receptor beta chains from the same sample are listed, as sequenced in a study of blood T cells in healthy people across ages. A second PCR of 7 to 11 cycles used a sample-barcoded 5' primer and a J-beta primer mix. TCRdb reanalysed the 5' RACE reads using MiXCR and keeps one entry per CDR3 protein. In the table there are about 1.8 million distinct CDR3 sequences, around 48% of which are singletons. Sequencing was carried out using blood. All receptors come from a woman between 40 and 50 years old in good health.

V gene TRBV6-2 or TRBV6-3 combines with J gene TRBJ2-4, with 8 nucleotides matching TRBD2. The V and J ends lost 11 bases and 9 bases, in that order; junction bases with no gene match: 6. Germline V gene sequence: CDR1 MNHEY, CDR2 SVGEGT. The CDR3 is made up of 11 amino acids. The CDR3: CAAAGGVIQYF. The DNA of the CDR3 is TGTGCCGCCGCGGGGGGCGTCATTCAGTACTTC.

This clonotype turned up a few times. The rearrangement links TRBV6-6 to TRBJ2-7, with D possibly being TRBD2 (5 bases). Trimming removed 2 bases at V and 6 bases at J, with 8 bases between. CDR1 and CDR2 (germline): MNHNY, SVGAGI (reference sequence). The CDR3 covers 12 residues. The CDR3 reads CASSYLTTEQYF. CDR3 DNA sequence: TGTGCCAGCAGTTACCTGACTACCGAGCAGTACTTC.

This clonotype was seen only a few times. This rearrangement joins TRBV4-1 to TRBJ2-1; D is undetermined. This CDR3 region has 15 residues. Trimming removed 1 base at V and 3 bases at J, with 10 bases between. Looked up from germline, CDR1 is MGHRA and CDR2 is YSYEKL. CDR3 nucleotide sequence: TGCGCCAGCAGCCAAGTAATTTGGGACTACAATGAGCAGTTCTTC. It specifies CASSQVIWDYNEQFF.

This sequence joins TRBV7-2 and TRBJ1-2, with 7 bases aligning to TRBD1. Trimming removed 5 bases from V and 8 bases from J; junction bases left unmatched: 5. Germline loops: CDR1 SGHTA, CDR2 FQGNSA. CDR3 size: 12 residues. CDR3 sequence: CASSATGIGYTF. The DNA for the CDR3 is TGTGCCAGCAGCGCGACAGGGATCGGCTACACCTTC.

This clonotype was seen a few times. This chain links TRBV6-5 with TRBJ2-7; D is perhaps TRBD1 or TRBD2 (5 bases each). The closer fit of TRBJ2-5 to the DNA end suggests the J call may be wrong. CDR1 is MNHEY and CDR2 is SVGAGI in the germline V gene. There are 14 residues in the CDR3. CDR3 DNA sequence: TGTGCCAGCAGTGAAGGGCAGGGAGTTGGGACCCAGTACTTC. Translated: CASSEGQGVGTQYF.

The table lists this clonotype with a few counts. This chain uses TRBV6-5 with TRBJ1-2; the D is unclear. Per germline, CDR1 MNHEY and CDR2 SVGAGI. CDR3 length: 15 amino acids. Trimming removed 0 bases from V and 4 bases from J, with 12 bases in between. The CDR3, as DNA: TGTGCCAGCAGTTACTCCAGAGGAAACCTCTATGGCTACACCTTC. This translates into CASSYSRGNLYGYTF.

On this clonotype itself: One end of the junction is discordant with germline, which a read error may explain. The chain recombines TRBV18 with TRBJ2-7; D is unresolved. CDR3 size: 16 residues. CDR1 KGHSH and CDR2 LQKENI come from the germline V gene. CDR3 bases: TGTGCCAGCTCACCAGAGACAACAAGGATATCCTACGAGCGGTACTTC. As protein: CASSPETTRISYERYF.

This clonotype appeared a few times. The chain uses TRBV12-3 or TRBV12-4 and TRBJ1-1; unclear D gene. CDR3 length: 14 residues. Trimming cost V 2 bases and J 0 bases, with 7 bases left between them. The CDR3, as DNA: TGTGCCAGCAGTTTACAGGAGATGAACACTGAAGCTTTCTTT. This encodes CASSLQEMNTEAFF.

This clonotype was recorded only once. The V call is TRBV4-2, the J call TRBJ1-1, with 9 bases aligning to TRBD1. In germline, CDR1 is LGHNA, CDR2 YNFKEQ. V was clipped by 0 bases and J by 8 bases; unmatched bases: 7. The CDR3 is 15 residues long. DNA of the CDR3: TGTGCCAGCAGCCAAGAAGGGACAGGGATGACCGAAGCTTTCTTT. It codes for CASSQEGTGMTEAFF.

This clonotype was seen a few times. The chain carries TRBV24-1 and TRBJ2-1, with 9 bases lining up with TRBD2. The length of the CDR3 is 16 residues. Germline-derived CDR1 and CDR2 are KGHDR and SFDVKD. With 6 bases clipped from V and 7 bases from J, the junction kept 12 bases outside the gene matches. CDR3 in DNA: TGTGCCACCAGTATATCGATTGCGGGGGGGCCAAATGAGCAGTTCTTC. Its translation is CATSISIAGGPNEQFF.

This clonotype has just one count. The chain has TRBV7-2 and TRBJ2-5; 12 positions agree with TRBD2. V was clipped by 5 bases and J by 11 bases; unmatched bases: 9. The length of the CDR3 is 14 residues. Germline CDR1 and CDR2: SGHTA and FQGNSA. The DNA of the CDR3 is TGTGCCAGCAGCACTAGCGGGGGGCCCAATGAGCAGTACTTC. Translation: CASSTSGGPNEQYF. The full variable domain, completed using reference TRBV7-2 and TRBJ2-5, is GAGVSQSPSNKVTEKGKDVELRCDPISGHTALYWYRQSLGQGLEFLIYFQGNSAPDKSGLPSDRFSAERTGGSVSTLTIQRTQQEDSAVYLCASSTSGGPNEQYFGPGTRLLVL.

This clonotype came up a few times. The rearrangement links TRBV19 to TRBJ2-1; 14 bases agree with TRBD2. The CDR3 totals 16 residues. Losses at the gene ends were 7 bases for V and 7 bases for J; bases not matched to a gene: 9. Germline CDR1 reads LNHDA; CDR2 reads SQIVND (reference sequence). CDR3 region: CASTLTSGGAGNEQFF. CDR3 sequence (DNA): TGTGCCAGTACCCTGACTAGCGGGGGGGCAGGGAATGAGCAGTTCTTC.

This chain connects TRBV20-1 to TRBJ2-3; TRBD2 aligns across 9 bases. Trimming took 3 bases from V and 1 from J; bases not matched to a gene: 8. From germline, CDR1 is DFQATT and CDR2 SNEGSKA (reference sequence). CDR3 length: 16 residues. The CDR3 DNA sequence: TGCAGTGCTAGGAATCTAGCGGGGCTCCGCACAGATACGCAGTATTTT. It translates to CSARNLAGLRTDTQYF.

The rearrangement uses TRBV5-1 and TRBJ2-7; 9 bases align to TRBD1. V was clipped by 7 bases and J by 1 base; unmatched bases: 9. The CDR3 extends over 15 amino acids. From germline, CDR1 is SGHRS and CDR2 YFSETQ. The CDR3 reads CASWPGTGLSYEQYF. For the CDR3, the DNA is TGCGCCAGCTGGCCCGGGACAGGGTTATCCTACGAGCAGTACTTC. Combining the CDR3 with reference TRBV5-1 and TRBJ2-7 gives the whole variable domain KAGVTQTPRYLIKTRGQQVTLSCSPISGHRSVSWYQQTPGQGLQFLFEYFSETQRNKGNFPGRFSGRQFSNSRSEMNVSTLELGDSALYLCASWPGTGLSYEQYFGPGTRLTVT.

The chain links TRBV18 to TRBJ2-5, with D perhaps TRBD1 (5 bases). CDR3 length: 14 amino acids. V lost 5 bases, J lost 2 bases, and 12 bases lay in between. Germline V CDR1 and CDR2: KGHSH, LQKENI. The CDR3 protein is CASSKWTRQETQYF. In nucleotides, the CDR3 is TGTGCCAGCTCAAAATGGACACGACAAGAGACCCAGTACTTC.

The chain links TRBV6-2 or TRBV6-3 to TRBJ2-4; TRBD2 agrees at 9 bases. Germline CDR1 is MNHEY and CDR2 is SVGEGT. CDR3 length: 13 amino acids. The ends lost 8 bases at V and 13 bases at J; junction bases unmatched: 12. The CDR3 here is CASRASGEEEQYF. CDR3 nucleotides: TGTGCCAGCCGGGCTAGCGGGGAGGAAGAGCAGTACTTC.

This clonotype was seen only a few times. The chain carries TRBV7-2 and TRBJ2-4; a possible D gene is TRBD2 (5 bases). Germline-derived CDR1 and CDR2 are SGHTA and FQGNSA. Trimming removed 3 bases at V and 0 bases at J, with 6 bases between. The CDR3 runs 14 residues. CDR3 residues: CASSFAGAKNIQYF. The DNA of the CDR3 is TGTGCCAGCAGCTTTGCGGGAGCCAAAAACATTCAGTACTTC.

This rearrangement joins TRBV7-2 to TRBJ2-3; no firm D call. CDR1 and CDR2 (germline): SGHTA, FQGNSA. The V and J ends lost 1 base and 4 bases respectively, with 9 bases between them. CDR3 length equals 14 residues. The CDR3 region is CASSLVGPADTQYF. CDR3 bases: TGTGCCAGCAGCTTAGTAGGTCCAGCAGATACGCAGTATTTT.

The chain couples TRBV2 to TRBJ2-1; 12 nucleotides agree with TRBD2. The germline V gene has CDR1 SNHLY and CDR2 FYNNEI. This CDR3 is 13 amino acids long. V gave up 8 bases and J gave up 15 bases; unmatched junction bases: 11. The CDR3 protein is CASPMGTSGGRFF. Here the CDR3 DNA reads TGTGCCAGCCCAATGGGTACTAGCGGGGGGCGGTTCTTC.

This chain connects TRBV12-3 or TRBV12-4 to TRBJ2-6; 7 bases are a match to TRBD1. Losses at the gene ends were 7 bases for V and 1 base for J; bases not matched to a gene: 19. The CDR3 covers 20 residues. In DNA, the CDR3 is TGTGCCAGCACCGACACCGCTCCCGGGACAGCTAAGTCTGGGGCCAACGTCCTGACTTTC. Translation: CASTDTAPGTAKSGANVLTF.

This rearrangement joins TRBV20-1 to TRBJ1-2; D is ambiguous. CDR1 DFQATT and CDR2 SNEGSKA come from the germline V gene (reference sequence). This CDR3 comprises 13 residues. V was clipped by 0 bases and J by 5 bases, with 10 bases between them. Here the CDR3 reads CSAREREGYGYTF. DNA for the CDR3: TGCAGTGCTAGAGAAAGAGAAGGTTATGGCTACACCTTC.

This clonotype was found a few times. The rearrangement links TRBV4-3 to TRBJ1-2; tentative D call: TRBD1 (5 bases). The CDR3 totals 18 residues. Trimming shortened V by 3 bases and J by 2 bases, and 22 bases separated the two germline ends. Germline V gives CDR1 LGHNA, CDR2 YSLEER. CDR3 sequence (DNA): TGCGCCAGCAGCCACGCCCTGGGGGGAACAACAGGAAACTATGGCTACACCTTC. Protein product: CASSHALGGTTGNYGYTF.

This clonotype came up once. V usage is TRBV6-5 and J usage is TRBJ2-2; D perhaps matches TRBD1 (5 bases). The CDR3 loop spans 14 amino acids. V was cut by 7 bases and J by 7 bases, with 16 bases left in between. The V gene's germline CDR1 is MNHEY and CDR2 SVGAGI. CDR3: CASTITQGLGELFF. In nucleotides, the CDR3 is TGTGCCAGCACCATTACCCAGGGCCTCGGGGAGCTGTTTTTT.

This clonotype turned up a few times. This sequence joins TRBV12-3 or TRBV12-4 and TRBJ1-5, with 7 bases identical to TRBD1. The V segment lost 1 base and the J segment 0 bases; nucleotides outside the gene matches: 6. The CDR3 spans 17 residues. The CDR3 region has the DNA TGTGCCAGCAGTTTAGGATTGGGACAGCTTAGCAATCAGCCCCAGCATTTT. It specifies CASSLGLGQLSNQPQHF.

This clonotype turned up a few times. V is TRBV12-3 or TRBV12-4 and J is TRBJ2-7; D is undetermined. CDR3 length: 14 residues. The V gene lost 3 bases and the J gene lost 6 bases, with 15 bases spanning the gap. The CDR3 reads CASSFNPGSAEQYF. The DNA for the CDR3 is TGTGCCAGCAGTTTTAATCCGGGTTCTGCCGAGCAGTACTTC.

Only a few counts were recorded for this clonotype. The chain links TRBV12-3 or TRBV12-4 to TRBJ2-7; 8 bases match TRBD1. J was trimmed by 2 bases and V by 5 bases; bases with no gene match: 5. The CDR3 runs 14 residues. CDR3 amino acids: CASSTTGEPYEQYF. As DNA, the CDR3 is TGTGCCAGCAGTACGACAGGGGAGCCCTACGAGCAGTACTTC.

V gene TRBV4-3 combines with J gene TRBJ2-7; D might be TRBD1 (6 bases). This CDR3 contains 18 residues. CDR1 is LGHNA and CDR2 is YSLEER in the germline V gene. V gave up 0 bases and J gave up 0 bases, with 18 bases separating them. CDR3 DNA: TGCGCCAGCAGCCAAGAGCCTCAGACAGGTTTTAGCTCCTACGAGCAGTACTTC. Translating it yields CASSQEPQTGFSSYEQYF.